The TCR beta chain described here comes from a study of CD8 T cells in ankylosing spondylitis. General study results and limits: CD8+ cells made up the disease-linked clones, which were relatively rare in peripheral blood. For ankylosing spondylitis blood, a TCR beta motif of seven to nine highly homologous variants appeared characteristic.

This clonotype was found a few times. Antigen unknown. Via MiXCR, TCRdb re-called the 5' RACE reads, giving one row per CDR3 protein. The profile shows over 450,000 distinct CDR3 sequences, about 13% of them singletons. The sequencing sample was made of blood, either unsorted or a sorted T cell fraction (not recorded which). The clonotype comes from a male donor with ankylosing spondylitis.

The DNA for the CDR3 is TGTGCCACCAGAGGAGCGGGAGGTAGCTCCTACGAGCAGTACGTC. Amino acid sequence: CATRGAGGSSYEQYV. The rearrangement links TRBV28 to TRBJ2-7; 9 positions match TRBD2. Trimming removed 10 bases from V and 0 bases from J; junction bases left unmatched: 10. The V gene's germline CDR1 is MDHEN and CDR2 SYDVKM. The CDR3 runs to 15 residues.